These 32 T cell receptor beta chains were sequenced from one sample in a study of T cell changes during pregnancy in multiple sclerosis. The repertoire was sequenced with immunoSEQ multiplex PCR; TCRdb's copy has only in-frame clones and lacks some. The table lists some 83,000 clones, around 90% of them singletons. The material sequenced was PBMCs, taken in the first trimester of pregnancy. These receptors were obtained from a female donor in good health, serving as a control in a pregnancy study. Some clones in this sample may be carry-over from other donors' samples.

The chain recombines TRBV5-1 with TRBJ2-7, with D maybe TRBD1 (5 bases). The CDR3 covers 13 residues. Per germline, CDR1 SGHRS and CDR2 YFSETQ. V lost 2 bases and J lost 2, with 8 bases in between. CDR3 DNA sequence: TGCGCCAGCAGCTTCGACAGCACCTACGAGCAGTACTTC. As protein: CASSFDSTYEQYF.

CDR3 bases: TGTGCCAGCAGTCCGATGGGGCCCAGCTCCTACGAGCAGTACTTC. It yields the protein CASSPMGPSSYEQYF. The chain couples TRBV27 to TRBJ2-7; D may be TRBD1 (5 bases). This CDR3 has 15 amino acids. Germline V CDR1 and CDR2: MNHEY, SMNVEV (reference sequence). V was clipped by 5 bases and J by 0 bases, with 14 bases between them.

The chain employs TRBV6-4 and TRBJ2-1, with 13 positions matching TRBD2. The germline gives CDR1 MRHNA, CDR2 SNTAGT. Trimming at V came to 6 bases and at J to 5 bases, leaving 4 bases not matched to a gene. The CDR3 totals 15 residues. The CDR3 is CASSLGTSGDNEQFF. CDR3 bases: TGTGCCAGCAGCTTAGGGACTAGCGGGGACAATGAGCAGTTCTTC.

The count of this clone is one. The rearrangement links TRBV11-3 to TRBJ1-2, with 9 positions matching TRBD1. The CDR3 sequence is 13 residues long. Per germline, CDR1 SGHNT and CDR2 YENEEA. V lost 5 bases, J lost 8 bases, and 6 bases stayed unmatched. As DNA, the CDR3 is TGTGCCAGCAGCCTCGGACAGGGGAGAGGCTACACCTTC. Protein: CASSLGQGRGYTF.

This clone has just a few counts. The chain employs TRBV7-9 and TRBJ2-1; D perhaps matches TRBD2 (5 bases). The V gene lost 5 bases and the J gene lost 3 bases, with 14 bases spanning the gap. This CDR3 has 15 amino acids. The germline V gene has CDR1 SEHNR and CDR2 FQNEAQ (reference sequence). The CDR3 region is CASSHTRFFYNEQFF. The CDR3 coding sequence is TGTGCCAGCAGCCATACTAGGTTCTTCTACAATGAGCAGTTCTTC.

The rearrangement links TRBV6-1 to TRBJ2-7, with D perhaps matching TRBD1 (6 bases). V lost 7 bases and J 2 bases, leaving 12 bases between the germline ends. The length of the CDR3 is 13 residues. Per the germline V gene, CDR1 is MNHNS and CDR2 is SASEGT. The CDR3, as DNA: TGTGCCAGCACCCCCACAGGGCCCTACGAGCAGTACTTC. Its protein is CASTPTGPYEQYF.

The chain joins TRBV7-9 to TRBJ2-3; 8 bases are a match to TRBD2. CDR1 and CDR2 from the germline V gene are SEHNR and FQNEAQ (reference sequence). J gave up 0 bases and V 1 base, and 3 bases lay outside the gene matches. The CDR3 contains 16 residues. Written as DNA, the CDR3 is TGTGCCAGCAGCTTAGTTACGGGGGGGAGCACAGATACGCAGTATTTT. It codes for CASSLVTGGSTDTQYF.

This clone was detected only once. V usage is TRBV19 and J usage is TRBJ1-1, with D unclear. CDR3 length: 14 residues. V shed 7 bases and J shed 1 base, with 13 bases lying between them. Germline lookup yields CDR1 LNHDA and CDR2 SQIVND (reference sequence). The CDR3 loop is CASTGREGNTEAFF. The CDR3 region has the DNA TGTGCCAGTACGGGCCGGGAGGGGAACACTGAAGCTTTCTTT.

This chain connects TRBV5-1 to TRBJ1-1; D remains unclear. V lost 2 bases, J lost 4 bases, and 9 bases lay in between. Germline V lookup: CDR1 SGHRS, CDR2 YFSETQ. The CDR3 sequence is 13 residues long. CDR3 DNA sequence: TGCGCCAGCAGCTTCACGGAGGGCACTGAAGCTTTCTTT. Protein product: CASSFTEGTEAFF.

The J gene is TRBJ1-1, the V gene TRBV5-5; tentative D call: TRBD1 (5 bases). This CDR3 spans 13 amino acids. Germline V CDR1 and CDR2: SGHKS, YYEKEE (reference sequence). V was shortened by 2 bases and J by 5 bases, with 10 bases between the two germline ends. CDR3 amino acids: CASSLGVKTEAFF. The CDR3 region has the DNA TGTGCCAGCAGCTTAGGGGTAAAGACTGAAGCTTTCTTT.

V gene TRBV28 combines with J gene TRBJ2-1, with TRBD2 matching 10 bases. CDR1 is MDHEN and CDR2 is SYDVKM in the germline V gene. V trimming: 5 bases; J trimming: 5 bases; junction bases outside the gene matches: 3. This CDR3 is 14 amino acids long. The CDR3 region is CASSGGTSDNEQFF. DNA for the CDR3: TGTGCCAGCAGTGGGGGGACTAGCGACAATGAGCAGTTCTTC.

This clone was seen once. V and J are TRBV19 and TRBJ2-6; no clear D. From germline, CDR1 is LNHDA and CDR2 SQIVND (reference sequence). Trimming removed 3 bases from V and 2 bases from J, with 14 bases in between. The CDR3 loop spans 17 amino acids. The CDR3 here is CASSISVVKAGANVLTF. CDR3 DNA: TGTGCCAGTAGTATCTCAGTCGTGAAAGCTGGGGCCAACGTCCTGACTTTC.

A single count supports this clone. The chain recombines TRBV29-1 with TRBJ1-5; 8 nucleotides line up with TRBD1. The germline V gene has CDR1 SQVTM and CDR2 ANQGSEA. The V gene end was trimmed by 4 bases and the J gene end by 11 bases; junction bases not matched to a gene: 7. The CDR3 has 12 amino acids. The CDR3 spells CSVAGQGSAQHF. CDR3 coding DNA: TGCAGCGTTGCCGGACAGGGCTCGGCCCAGCATTTT.

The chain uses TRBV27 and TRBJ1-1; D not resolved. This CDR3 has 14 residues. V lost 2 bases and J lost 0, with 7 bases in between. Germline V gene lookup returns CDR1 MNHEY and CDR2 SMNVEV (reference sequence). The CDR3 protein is CASSLGNVNTEAFF. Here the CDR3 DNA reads TGTGCCAGCAGTTTAGGCAACGTGAACACTGAAGCTTTCTTT.

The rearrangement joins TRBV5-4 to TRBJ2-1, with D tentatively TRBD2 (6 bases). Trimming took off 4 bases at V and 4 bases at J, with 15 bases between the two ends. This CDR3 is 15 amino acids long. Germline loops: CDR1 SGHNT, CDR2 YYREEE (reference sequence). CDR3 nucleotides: TGTGCCAGCAGCGAGTTGGGCCGGGGGTACAATGAGCAGTTCTTC. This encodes CASSELGRGYNEQFF. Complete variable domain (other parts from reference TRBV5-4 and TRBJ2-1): ETGVTQSPTHLIKTRGQQVTLRCSSQSGHNTVSWYQQALGQGPQFIFQYYREEENGRGNFPPRFSGLQFPNYSSELNVNALELDDSALYLCASSELGRGYNEQFFGPGTRLTVL.

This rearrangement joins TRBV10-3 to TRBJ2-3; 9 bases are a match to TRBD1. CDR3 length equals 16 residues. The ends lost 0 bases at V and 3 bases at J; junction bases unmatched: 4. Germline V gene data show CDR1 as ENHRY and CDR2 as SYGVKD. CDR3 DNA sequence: TGTGCCATCAGTGAGTCGACAGGGGGTCAGACAGATACGCAGTATTTT. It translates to CAISESTGGQTDTQYF.

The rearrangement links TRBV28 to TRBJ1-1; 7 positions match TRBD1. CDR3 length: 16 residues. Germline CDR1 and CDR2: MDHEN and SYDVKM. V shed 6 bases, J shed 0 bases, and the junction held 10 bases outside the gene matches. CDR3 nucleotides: TGTGCCAGCAGCTTTCCTAGGGACAGATTGAACACTGAAGCTTTCTTT. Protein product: CASSFPRDRLNTEAFF.

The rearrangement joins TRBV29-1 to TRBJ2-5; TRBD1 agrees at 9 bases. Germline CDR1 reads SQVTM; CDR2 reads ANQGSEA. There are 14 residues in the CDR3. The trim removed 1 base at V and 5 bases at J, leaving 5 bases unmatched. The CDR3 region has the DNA TGCAGCGTTGAAGGGACAGGGGTTTCGGAGACCCAGTACTTC. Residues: CSVEGTGVSETQYF.

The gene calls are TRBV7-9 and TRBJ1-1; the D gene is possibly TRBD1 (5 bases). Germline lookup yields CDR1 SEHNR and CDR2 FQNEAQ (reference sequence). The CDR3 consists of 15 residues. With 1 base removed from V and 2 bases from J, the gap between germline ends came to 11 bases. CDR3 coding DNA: TGTGCCAGCAGCTTAGACTCCCAGGGTAACACTGAAGCTTTCTTT. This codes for CASSLDSQGNTEAFF.

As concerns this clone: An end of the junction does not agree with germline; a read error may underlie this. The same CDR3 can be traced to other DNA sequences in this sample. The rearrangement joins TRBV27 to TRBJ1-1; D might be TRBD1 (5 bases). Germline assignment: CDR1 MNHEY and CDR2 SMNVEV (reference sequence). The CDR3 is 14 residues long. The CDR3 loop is CASSFMQGGTEAFF. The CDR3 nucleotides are TGTGCCAGTAGTTTCATGCAGGGCGGCACTGAAGCTTTCTTT.

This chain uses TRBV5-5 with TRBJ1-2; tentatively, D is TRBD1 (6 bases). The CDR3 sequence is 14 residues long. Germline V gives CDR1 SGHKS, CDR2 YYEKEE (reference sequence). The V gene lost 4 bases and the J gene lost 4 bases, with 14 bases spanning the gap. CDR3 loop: CASSPGRGAYGYTF. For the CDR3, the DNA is TGTGCCAGCAGCCCGGGCAGGGGCGCCTATGGCTACACCTTC.

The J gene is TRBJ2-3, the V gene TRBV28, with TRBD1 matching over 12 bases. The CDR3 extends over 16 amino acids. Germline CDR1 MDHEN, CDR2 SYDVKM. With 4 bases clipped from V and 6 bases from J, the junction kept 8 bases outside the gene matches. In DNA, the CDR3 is TGTGCCAGCAGTTCCTACTCCGGGACAGGGGGCGATACGCAGTATTTT. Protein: CASSSYSGTGGDTQYF.

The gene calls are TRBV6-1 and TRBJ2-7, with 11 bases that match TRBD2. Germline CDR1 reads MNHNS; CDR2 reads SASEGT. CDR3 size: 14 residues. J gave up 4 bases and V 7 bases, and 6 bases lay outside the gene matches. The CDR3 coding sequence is TGTGCCAGCAACAAGGGACTAGCGGAATACGAGCAGTACTTC. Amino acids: CASNKGLAEYEQYF.

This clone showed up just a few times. The CDR3 region has the DNA TGTGCCAGCAGTTTATCTGGCGGGATGGCCCTCCACTTT. This codes for CASSLSGGMALHF. This chain links TRBV27 with TRBJ1-6; D is uncertain. CDR1 and CDR2 from the germline V gene are MNHEY and SMNVEV (reference sequence). V dropped 0 bases and J dropped 14 bases, with 11 bases sitting between them. This CDR3 spans 13 amino acids.

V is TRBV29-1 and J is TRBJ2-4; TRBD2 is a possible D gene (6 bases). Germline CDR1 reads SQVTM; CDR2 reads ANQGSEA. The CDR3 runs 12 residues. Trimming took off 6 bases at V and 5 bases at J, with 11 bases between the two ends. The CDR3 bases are TGCAGCGTAGCCGGGGGAGAAAACATTCAGTACTTC. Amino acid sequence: CSVAGGENIQYF.

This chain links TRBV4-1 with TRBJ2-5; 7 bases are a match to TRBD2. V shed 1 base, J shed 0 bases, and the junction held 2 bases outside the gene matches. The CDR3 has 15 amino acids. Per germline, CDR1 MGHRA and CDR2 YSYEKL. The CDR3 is CASSQVRGYQETQYF. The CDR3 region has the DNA TGCGCCAGCAGCCAAGTGCGGGGGTACCAAGAGACCCAGTACTTC.

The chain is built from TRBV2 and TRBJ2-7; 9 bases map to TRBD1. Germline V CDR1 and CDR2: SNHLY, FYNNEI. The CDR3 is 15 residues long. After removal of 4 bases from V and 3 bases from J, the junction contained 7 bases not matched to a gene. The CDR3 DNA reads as TGTGCCAGCAGTGCTGCGACAGGGGGAGGCTACGAGCAGTACTTC. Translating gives CASSAATGGGYEQYF. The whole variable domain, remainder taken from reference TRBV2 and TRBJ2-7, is EPEVTQTPSHQVTQMGQEVILRCVPISNHLYFYWYRQILGQKVEFLVSFYNNEISEKSEIFDDQFSVERPDGSNFTLKIRSTKLEDSAMYFCASSAATGGGYEQYFGPGTRLTVT.

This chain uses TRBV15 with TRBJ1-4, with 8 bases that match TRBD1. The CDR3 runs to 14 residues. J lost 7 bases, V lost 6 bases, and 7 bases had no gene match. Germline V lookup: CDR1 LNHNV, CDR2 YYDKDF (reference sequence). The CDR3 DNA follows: TGTGCCACCAGGGTCAGGGGGCGCGTTGAAAAACTGTTTTTT. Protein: CATRVRGRVEKLFF. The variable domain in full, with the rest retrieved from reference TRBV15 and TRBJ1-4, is DAMVIQNPRYQVTQFGKPVTLSCSQTLNHNVMYWYQQKSSQAPKLLFHYYDKDFNNEADTPDNFQSRRPNTSFCFLDIRSPGLGDTAMYLCATRVRGRVEKLFFGSGTQLSVL.

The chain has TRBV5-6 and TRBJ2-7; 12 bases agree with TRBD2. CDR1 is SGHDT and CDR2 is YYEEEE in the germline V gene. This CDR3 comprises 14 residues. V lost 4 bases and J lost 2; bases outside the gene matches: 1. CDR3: CASSRTSGAYEQYF. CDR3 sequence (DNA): TGTGCCAGCAGCCGGACTAGCGGGGCCTACGAGCAGTACTTC. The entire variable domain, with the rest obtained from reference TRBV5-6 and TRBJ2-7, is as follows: DAGVTQSPTHLIKTRGQQVTLRCSPKSGHDTVSWYQQALGQGPQFIFQYYEEEERQRGNFPDRFSGHQFPNYSSELNVNALLLGDSALYLCASSRTSGAYEQYFGPGTRLTVT.

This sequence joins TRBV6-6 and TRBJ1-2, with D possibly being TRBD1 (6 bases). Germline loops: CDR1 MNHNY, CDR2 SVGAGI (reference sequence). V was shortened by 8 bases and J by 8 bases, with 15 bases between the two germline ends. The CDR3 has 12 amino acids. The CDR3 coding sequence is TGTGCCAGCCTGGGGGGGCCTGGAGGCTACACCTTC. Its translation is CASLGGPGGYTF.

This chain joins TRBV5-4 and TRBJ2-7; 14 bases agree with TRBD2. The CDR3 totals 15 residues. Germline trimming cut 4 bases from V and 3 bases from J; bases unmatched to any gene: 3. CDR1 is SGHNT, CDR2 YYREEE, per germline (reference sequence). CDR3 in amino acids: CASSQTSGGVYEQYF. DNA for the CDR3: TGTGCCAGCAGCCAGACTAGCGGGGGGGTCTACGAGCAGTACTTC.

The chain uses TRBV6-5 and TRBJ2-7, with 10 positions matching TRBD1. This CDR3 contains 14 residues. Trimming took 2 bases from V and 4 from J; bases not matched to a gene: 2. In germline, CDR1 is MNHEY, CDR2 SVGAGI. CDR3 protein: CASSYRDRGYEQYF. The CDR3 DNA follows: TGTGCCAGCAGTTACAGGGACAGGGGTTACGAGCAGTACTTC.